The entry below gives a single TCR beta chain sequence along with its context. These data originate in a study of T-cell memory formation after mild COVID-19. Each CDR3 protein gets one entry after TCRdb re-called the 5' RACE reads with MiXCR. The repertoire includes about 610,000 distinct CDR3 sequences, roughly 17% of them detected once, and roughly 8.2% sits in the top ten. CDR1 and CDR2 from the germline V gene are ENHRY and SYGVKD. V gave up 0 bases and J gave up 7 bases, with 4 bases separating them. CDR3 length equals 11 residues. This TCR was recovered from an adult woman who had mild COVID-19 (a few samples of this study predate the infection). Cell type and time point are not known. Sequencing was done on a sample of PBMCs or a T cell subset sorted from them (not recorded which). This chain uses TRBV10-3 with TRBJ2-7; no clear D gene. In DNA form, the CDR3 reads TGTGCCATCAGTGAGTCGGGAGAGCAGTACTTC. This translates into CAISESGEQYF.